This TCR beta chain was sequenced in a study of blood T cell repertoires in COVID-19. Study as a whole: T cells, B-cell-depleted T cells, or PBMCs provided the cDNA or gDNA that served as material.

Germline trimming cut 1 base from V and 0 bases from J; bases unmatched to any gene: 13. The CDR3 spans 19 residues. The V gene's germline CDR1 is MGHRA and CDR2 YSYEKL. Per the original methods: How many nucleated cells were present was estimated from reference gene primer amplification. Clones were sequenced by immunoSEQ multiplex PCR, and TCRdb holds only the in-frame ones, with some missing. V and J calls plus clone size are reproduced from that table; the DNA served to infer D and trimming. The sample lists under 300,000 clones; roughly four fifths were seen once. This clone was picked up a small number of times.

This TCR came from a man aged 30 to 45 who had recovered from COVID-19. Specimen: peripheral blood. The chain links TRBV4-1 to TRBJ1-1; 8 bases map to TRBD1. CDR3: CASSQVIRRRGRLNTEAFF. CDR3 DNA sequence: TGCGCCAGCAGCCAAGTAATACGGCGCAGGGGGCGGTTGAACACTGAAGCTTTCTTT.